The 14 T cell receptor beta chains below come from one sample, sequenced in a study of T cells in Graves' hyperthyroidism and ophthalmopathy. Amplification of TCR beta CDR3 regions was performed using RNA transcripts as template. An initial round of RT-PCR targeting the TCR CDR3 relied on the HTBI primer set. Each CDR3 protein gets one entry after TCRdb re-called the multiplex PCR reads with MiXCR. The sample carries some 500,000 distinct CDR3 sequences, approximately 15% recorded once. Input material: blood. Receptors originate from a woman aged 18-35 years with Graves' hyperthyroidism.

The chain is built from TRBV18 and TRBJ2-2; D is ambiguous. Between the trimmed V and J ends, which lost 2 bases and 4 bases, there was a span of 11 bases. The CDR3 runs 15 residues. Per the germline V gene, CDR1 is KGHSH and CDR2 is LQKENI. CDR3: CASSPVHLPTGELFF. CDR3 coding DNA: TGTGCCAGCTCACCAGTTCACCTTCCCACCGGGGAGCTGTTTTTT.

In its sample, this clonotype was seen a few times. The V gene is TRBV4-1, the J gene TRBJ1-4; D unresolved. There are 14 residues in the CDR3. CDR1 is MGHRA and CDR2 is YSYEKL in the germline V gene. V lost 0 bases and J lost 6, with 8 bases in between. CDR3 protein: CASSQERIYEKLFF. For the CDR3, the DNA is TGCGCCAGCAGCCAAGAACGGATTTATGAAAAACTGTTTTTT.

The chain joins TRBV30 to TRBJ1-1; D not resolved. This CDR3 contains 14 residues. CDR1 is GTSNPN, CDR2 SVGIG, per germline (reference sequence). V was pared by 0 bases and J by 0 bases, with 8 bases between. CDR3 sequence reads: CAWSVRGMNTEAFF. The CDR3 DNA is TGTGCCTGGAGTGTACGCGGGATGAACACTGAAGCTTTCTTT.

This clonotype was seen many times. The gene calls are TRBV27 and TRBJ2-5, with D unclear. The V gene lost 6 bases and the J gene lost 5 bases, with 13 bases spanning the gap. The germline V gene has CDR1 MNHEY and CDR2 SMNVEV (reference sequence). There are 13 residues in the CDR3. Here the CDR3 reads CASRTLGAETQYF. The CDR3 nucleotides read TGTGCCAGCAGAACCCTAGGAGCGGAGACCCAGTACTTC.

This clonotype came up a few times. The chain couples TRBV11-2 to TRBJ1-1; 10 bases match TRBD1. CDR1 and CDR2 (germline): SGHAT, FQNNGV. CDR3 size: 13 residues. J gave up 7 bases and V 6 bases, and 5 bases lay outside the gene matches. The CDR3, as DNA: TGTGCCAGCAGAACGACAGGGGGCGATGAAGCTTTCTTT. Translated: CASRTTGGDEAFF.

The chain combines TRBV27 with TRBJ2-6, with 9 positions matching TRBD1. CDR3 size: 17 residues. V lost 3 bases and J lost 3; bases outside the gene matches: 6. Germline CDR1 reads MNHEY; CDR2 reads SMNVEV (reference sequence). CDR3 amino acids: CASSFWGQGFGANVLTF. CDR3 nucleotides: TGTGCCAGCAGTTTTTGGGGACAGGGTTTTGGGGCCAACGTCCTGACTTTC.

The V gene is TRBV20-1, the J gene TRBJ2-1, with D possibly TRBD2 on 6 matching bases. CDR1 and CDR2 from the germline V gene are DFQATT and SNEGSKA (reference sequence). V was trimmed by 3 bases and J by 7 bases, leaving 10 bases between them. CDR3 length: 12 amino acids. The CDR3 protein is CSASPGGNEQFF. As DNA, the CDR3 is TGCAGTGCTAGTCCCGGGGGTAATGAGCAGTTCTTC.

Regarding this clonotype: The conserved closing phenylalanine or tryptophan is absent in this CDR3, likely reflecting a read error. The V gene is TRBV30, the J gene TRBJ1-5; a possible D gene is TRBD1 (6 bases). The V end lost 2 bases, the J end lost 7 bases, and 12 bases lay between the germline ends. The CDR3 runs 13 residues. Per the germline V gene, CDR1 is GTSNPN and CDR2 is SVGIG (reference sequence). Here the CDR3 reads CAWSRGVRQPQHL. Written as DNA, the CDR3 is TGTGCCTGGAGTAGGGGGGTGCGCCAGCCCCAGCATCTT.

This clonotype was seen ten or more times. The J gene is TRBJ2-1, the V gene TRBV27; D is ambiguous. Germline V CDR1 and CDR2: MNHEY, SMNVEV (reference sequence). V was trimmed by 3 bases and J by 1 base, leaving 10 bases between them. The CDR3 extends over 15 amino acids. The chain's CDR3 is CASSFSQQSYNEQFF. The CDR3 DNA is TGTGCCAGCAGTTTTTCGCAACAGTCCTACAATGAGCAGTTCTTC.

In its sample, this clonotype was seen a few times. The chain recombines TRBV7-9 with TRBJ1-5; D is ambiguous. The CDR3 contains 12 residues. The V and J ends lost 6 bases and 5 bases respectively, with 8 bases between them. The germline V gene has CDR1 SEHNR and CDR2 FQNEAQ (reference sequence). As DNA, the CDR3 is TGTGCCAGCAGGGCGCTTGATCAGCCCCAGCATTTT. This encodes CASRALDQPQHF.

This clonotype was observed at least ten times. This rearrangement joins TRBV18 to TRBJ2-1; the D call may be TRBD1 or TRBD2 (6 bases each). Germline CDR1 is KGHSH and CDR2 is LQKENI. CDR3 size: 12 residues. The V end was cut by 6 bases, the J end by 6 bases, with 9 bases between. The CDR3 sequence: CASSPGANEQFF. The CDR3 coding sequence is TGTGCCAGCTCCCCGGGGGCCAATGAGCAGTTCTTC.

There are many counts of this clonotype. The chain's CDR3 is CASSFLSGGQAQYF. The CDR3 coding sequence is TGTGCCAGCAGCTTTCTCAGCGGGGGGCAGGCCCAGTACTTC. This sequence joins TRBV5-8 and TRBJ2-5, with TRBD2 identical over 9 bases. Germline CDR1 SGHTS, CDR2 YDEGEE. After removal of 2 bases from V and 9 bases from J, the junction contained 8 bases not matched to a gene. The CDR3 is 14 residues long.

This clonotype showed up many times. V gene TRBV20-1 combines with J gene TRBJ2-1; D not certain. The V gene lost 2 bases and the J gene lost 8 bases, with 7 bases spanning the gap. CDR3 length equals 11 residues. The germline CDR1 and CDR2 sequences are DFQATT and SNEGSKA (reference sequence). In DNA form, the CDR3 reads TGCAGTGCTAGATTTTTCGATGAGCAGTTCTTC. Protein: CSARFFDEQFF.

This clonotype came up many times. This sequence joins TRBV14 and TRBJ2-1; D may correspond to TRBD1 or TRBD2 (5 bases each). Trimming left V 1 base short and J 4 bases short, with 14 bases between. The germline V gene has CDR1 SGHDN and CDR2 FVKESK. This CDR3 region has 16 residues. The CDR3 protein is CASSQVYGDRYNEQFF. The CDR3 bases are TGTGCCAGCAGCCAAGTCTATGGGGACCGATACAATGAGCAGTTCTTC.